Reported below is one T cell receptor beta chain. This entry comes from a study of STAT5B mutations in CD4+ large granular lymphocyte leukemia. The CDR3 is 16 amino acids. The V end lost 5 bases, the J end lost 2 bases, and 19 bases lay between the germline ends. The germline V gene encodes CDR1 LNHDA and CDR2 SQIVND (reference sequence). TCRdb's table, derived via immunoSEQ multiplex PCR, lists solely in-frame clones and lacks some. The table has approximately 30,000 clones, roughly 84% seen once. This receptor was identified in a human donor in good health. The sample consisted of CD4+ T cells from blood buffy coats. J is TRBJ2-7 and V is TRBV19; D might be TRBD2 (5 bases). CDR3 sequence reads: CASSRQPGGSTYEQYF. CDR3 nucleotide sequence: TGTGCCAGTAGTCGGCAACCCGGCGGGTCGACCTACGAGCAGTACTTC.